This entry describes one TCR beta chain. Its antigen is not known. The PCR had 60 Vbeta and 13 Jbeta primers. TCRdb's copy holds only in-frame clones and misses some; the assay was immunoSEQ multiplex PCR. The sample lists 150,000 to 250,000 clones; 80% to 85% were seen once. This sample is part of a study of cytomegalovirus exposure and HLA in healthy donors. Study information: Unique TCRs numbering some 80 million, obtained from HLA-typed donors, made up an early data release. Study-wide results and caveats: Reportedly, fewer N-insertions than the approximately 650-donor mean appeared in an Asian-associated ancestry cluster in a later analysis. It was shown in a later analysis that HLA-associated TCR beta chains were more clonally expanded than other, equally common chains.

V was pared by 4 bases and J by 4 bases, with 13 bases between. Germline V gives CDR1 MNHEY, CDR2 SVGAGI. This CDR3 is 14 amino acids long. The donors, nominally healthy at sampling, likely had unrecorded immune exposures. The sequenced material came from PBMCs. This TCR was recovered from a woman aged 50 to 60 in good health and CMV-seropositive. This chain links TRBV6-5 with TRBJ1-2, with a tentative D call TRBD1 (5 bases). CDR3 bases: TGTGCCAGCAGTTTGGGGGGTTTTGGCTATGGCTACACCTTC. As protein: CASSLGGFGYGYTF.